The 20 T cell receptor beta chains reported below all come from one sample, sequenced in a study of T cell repertoires in cytomegalovirus infection. For these TCRs, the target antigens are not known. TCRdb redid the calling of the reads with MiXCR, one entry per CDR3 protein. The sample consists of about 770,000 distinct CDR3 sequences, roughly 29% of them appearing once. Source: cultured CD8+ T cells from PBMCs, taken from culture after CMV antigen stimulation. The receptors shown here come from a human donor in good health (CMV status not recorded). Some clones in this sample may be carry-over from other donors' samples.

The chain employs TRBV7-9 and TRBJ2-1; 7 bases align to TRBD1. Germline V gene sequence: CDR1 SEHNR, CDR2 FQNEAQ (reference sequence). Trimming took 6 bases from V and 6 from J; bases not matched to a gene: 8. This CDR3 region has 14 residues. Written as DNA, the CDR3 is TGTGCCAGCAGAATCGGACAGGCTTTCAATGAGCAGTTCTTC. As protein: CASRIGQAFNEQFF.

The CDR3, as DNA: TGTGCCAGCAGCCCTAAGTCACAGGGGAGGAATGAAAAACTGTTTTTT. Translating it yields CASSPKSQGRNEKLFF. This sequence joins TRBV7-6 and TRBJ1-4, with 7 nucleotides matching TRBD1. With V trimmed by 5 bases and J by 5 bases, 11 bases remained unmatched. Germline assignment: CDR1 SGHVS and CDR2 FNYEAQ. This CDR3 spans 16 amino acids.

There are a few counts of this clonotype. The chain recombines TRBV27 with TRBJ2-3, with D tentatively TRBD2 (6 bases). Per the germline V gene, CDR1 is MNHEY and CDR2 is SMNVEV (reference sequence). V gave up 4 bases and J gave up 3 bases, with 14 bases separating them. The CDR3 runs to 15 residues. This CDR3 is CASSSKRVGTDTQYF. The CDR3 DNA follows: TGTGCCAGCAGTTCAAAGCGGGTGGGAACAGATACGCAGTATTTT.

This clonotype occurred a few times. The V and J genes are TRBV15 and TRBJ1-1, with TRBD1 identical over 10 bases. The CDR3 extends over 15 amino acids. Germline trimming cut 0 bases from V and 7 bases from J; bases unmatched to any gene: 5. Germline CDR1 reads LNHNV; CDR2 reads YYDKDF (reference sequence). The CDR3 reads CATSRDPGQGSEAFF. CDR3 in DNA: TGTGCCACCAGCAGAGACCCGGGACAGGGGAGTGAAGCTTTCTTT.

This clonotype was seen a handful of times. This rearrangement joins TRBV11-2 to TRBJ1-1; D may be TRBD1 (5 bases). CDR3 size: 16 residues. The germline CDR1 and CDR2 sequences are SGHAT and FQNNGV. V lost 4 bases and J lost 0, with 15 bases in between. Written as DNA, the CDR3 is TGTGCCAGCAGCTCCCATTACAGGTACCTGAACACTGAAGCTTTCTTT. This gives the protein CASSSHYRYLNTEAFF.

CDR3 nucleotide sequence: TGTGCCAGCAGTCCAAGACTAGCGGGAGAGACCCAGTACTTC. The encoded protein is CASSPRLAGETQYF. This chain uses TRBV12-3 or TRBV12-4 with TRBJ2-5, with 10 bases that match TRBD2. The CDR3 has 14 amino acids. V lost 5 bases and J lost 4; bases outside the gene matches: 4.

The chain has TRBV7-9 and TRBJ1-5; no definite D call. In germline, CDR1 is SEHNR, CDR2 FQNEAQ (reference sequence). The V end was cut by 1 base, the J end by 9 bases, with 7 bases between. This CDR3 has 12 residues. The CDR3 bases are TGTGCCAGCAGCTTAGGGGAGCGGCCCCAGCATTTT. It encodes CASSLGERPQHF.

The CDR3, as DNA: TGTGCCATCAGTGATGTAAAGGCAGGGTCCTCCTACGAGCAGTACTTC. It specifies CAISDVKAGSSYEQYF. V usage is TRBV10-3 and J usage is TRBJ2-7, with D possibly TRBD1 on 5 matching bases. Germline CDR1 reads ENHRY; CDR2 reads SYGVKD. The CDR3 is 16 amino acids. Trimming removed 3 bases from V and 0 bases from J, with 15 bases in between.

V is TRBV12-3 or TRBV12-4 and J is TRBJ2-2; 7 bases are shared with TRBD1. V was clipped by 3 bases and J by 4 bases; unmatched bases: 2. CDR3 length: 14 amino acids. The CDR3 region is CASSLTGITGELFF. The CDR3 nucleotides read TGTGCCAGCAGTTTGACAGGGATCACCGGGGAGCTGTTTTTT.

This clonotype was seen many times. The V call is TRBV7-6, the J call TRBJ2-7; maybe TRBD2 (5 bases). The CDR3 is made up of 13 amino acids. Germline V gene lookup returns CDR1 SGHVS and CDR2 FNYEAQ. The ends were cut back, 1 base at V and 1 base at J, with 5 bases in the middle. The CDR3 DNA reads TGTGCCAGCAGCTTAGGGGAGTCCTACGAGCAGTACGTC. This translates into CASSLGESYEQYV.

J is TRBJ2-1 and V is TRBV2; 7 bases agree with TRBD1. The germline CDR1 and CDR2 sequences are SNHLY and FYNNEI. The V gene end was trimmed by 5 bases and the J gene end by 0 bases; junction bases not matched to a gene: 16. This CDR3 has 19 residues. This CDR3 is CASSLPERGLMSSYNEQFF. CDR3 in DNA: TGTGCCAGCAGTCTCCCCGAGAGGGGGCTAATGAGCTCCTACAATGAGCAGTTCTTC.

This sequence joins TRBV9 and TRBJ2-3; TRBD2 matches at 11 bases. The CDR3 extends over 16 amino acids. Per germline, CDR1 SGDLS and CDR2 YYNGEE. The V segment lost 3 bases and the J segment 5 bases; nucleotides outside the gene matches: 8. As DNA, the CDR3 is TGTGCCAGCAGCGCGTTAGCGGGGGGGCAGGTAGATACGCAGTATTTT. Its protein product is CASSALAGGQVDTQYF.

V usage is TRBV10-3 and J usage is TRBJ2-6; 7 bases agree with TRBD2. V trimming: 9 bases; J trimming: 0 bases; junction bases outside the gene matches: 5. The CDR3 length is 15 residues. Germline values: CDR1 ENHRY, CDR2 SYGVKD. CDR3 sequence (DNA): TGTGCCATTCGGGGCGGGAGCTCTGGGGCCAACGTCCTGACTTTC. Translated: CAIRGGSSGANVLTF.

Of note for this clonotype: A much more abundant neighbour one base away suggests this may be a read error. V usage is TRBV7-2 and J usage is TRBJ2-1, with 10 bases identical to TRBD2. The length of the CDR3 is 15 residues. Germline CDR1 and CDR2: SGHTA and FQGNSA. CDR3 loop: CARSSVAGGLNEQFF. The CDR3 nucleotides read TGTGCCCGCAGCTCCGTAGCGGGGGGTCTAAATGAGCAGTTCTTC.

This clonotype was observed many times. The chain has TRBV7-6 and TRBJ2-1, with D unresolved. The CDR3 loop spans 13 amino acids. Per germline, CDR1 SGHVS and CDR2 FNYEAQ. V was pared by 1 base and J by 6 bases, with 7 bases between. CDR3 sequence reads: CASSLDGGNEQFF. For the CDR3, the DNA is TGTGCCAGCAGCTTAGATGGCGGCAATGAGCAGTTCTTC.

This clonotype was picked up a small number of times. The rearrangement joins TRBV12-3 or TRBV12-4 to TRBJ2-5; D assignment may be TRBD1 or TRBD2 (6 bases each). The length of the CDR3 is 14 residues. V gave up 4 bases and J gave up 5 bases, with 14 bases separating them. This chain's CDR3 is CASSSQGGWETQYF. As DNA, the CDR3 is TGTGCCAGCAGTTCACAGGGAGGTTGGGAGACCCAGTACTTC.

The chain combines TRBV6-1 with TRBJ2-7; D call uncertain. Per germline, CDR1 MNHNS and CDR2 SASEGT. The V end lost 8 bases, the J end lost 8 bases, and 16 bases lay between the germline ends. The CDR3 contains 12 residues. CDR3 in amino acids: CASVWIRGQQYF. The CDR3 DNA reads as TGTGCCAGCGTGTGGATCCGAGGCCAGCAGTACTTC.

The rearrangement joins TRBV6-6 to TRBJ1-4; TRBD1 agrees at 8 bases. The length of the CDR3 is 14 residues. V shed 4 bases, J shed 7 bases, and the junction held 5 bases outside the gene matches. In germline, CDR1 is MNHNY, CDR2 SVGAGI (reference sequence). The chain's CDR3 is CASSFSGGPEKLFF. The CDR3, as DNA: TGTGCCAGCAGTTTCTCAGGGGGCCCTGAAAAACTGTTTTTT.

This clonotype has only a few counts. CDR3 in DNA: TGTGCCAGCAGAGTTCGGACTAGCGGGGTCTACTTTGGCACAGATACGCAGTATTTT. It translates to CASRVRTSGVYFGTDTQYF. The chain carries TRBV12-3 or TRBV12-4 and TRBJ2-3; 12 bases map to TRBD2. After removal of 6 bases from V and 1 base from J, the junction contained 14 bases not matched to a gene. CDR3 length: 19 residues.

This clonotype was picked up a small number of times. This chain connects TRBV12-3 or TRBV12-4 to TRBJ2-5, with TRBD2 matching over 15 bases. This CDR3 is 18 amino acids long. The V gene end was trimmed by 5 bases and the J gene end by 1 base; junction bases not matched to a gene: 8. CDR3: CASSIGQGLAGGQETQYF. DNA for the CDR3: TGTGCCAGCAGTATCGGCCAGGGACTAGCGGGGGGCCAAGAGACCCAGTACTTC.